These 15 T cell receptor beta chains were sequenced from one sample in a study of beta chain features in type 1 diabetes. The isolated RNA, all of it, was reverse transcribed, so expressed TCRB transcripts were what got sequenced. This table comes from immunoSEQ multiplex PCR, and its TCRdb copy is limited to in-frame clones, with some not included. The data hold a few hundred thousand clones, with 25% to 35% observed a single time. Sequencing input: naive CD4+ T cells from blood. These receptor sequences come from a man younger than 35 in good health.

The V gene is TRBV6-5, the J gene TRBJ2-1; D perhaps matches TRBD1 (6 bases). V gave up 6 bases and J gave up 4 bases, with 16 bases separating them. Germline V gene lookup returns CDR1 MNHEY and CDR2 SVGAGI. The CDR3 has 15 residues. The CDR3 spells CASSPGHILYNEQFF. CDR3 sequence (DNA): TGTGCCAGCAGCCCGGGACACATTCTGTACAATGAGCAGTTCTTC.

The rearrangement links TRBV5-1 to TRBJ2-5, with 7 bases identical to TRBD1. After removal of 4 bases from V and 2 bases from J, the junction contained 5 bases not matched to a gene. Germline V gives CDR1 SGHRS, CDR2 YFSETQ. This CDR3 region has 14 residues. The CDR3 reads CASSLGQAQETQYF. The CDR3 bases are TGCGCCAGCAGCCTTGGACAGGCTCAAGAGACCCAGTACTTC.

This clone has a handful of counts. This chain connects TRBV15 to TRBJ2-3; TRBD1 might be the D (6 bases). Trimming cost V 0 bases and J 1 base, with 17 bases left between them. Germline V gives CDR1 LNHNV, CDR2 YYDKDF (reference sequence). The CDR3 consists of 18 residues. CDR3 loop: CATSRDSSGRGGTDTQYF. The CDR3 DNA sequence: TGTGCCACCAGCAGAGATTCTTCAGGCAGGGGAGGCACAGATACGCAGTATTTT.

V usage is TRBV6-5 and J usage is TRBJ1-5; 11 bases align to TRBD1. V gave up 4 bases and J gave up 3 bases; unmatched junction bases: 2. Germline-derived CDR1 and CDR2 are MNHEY and SVGAGI. This CDR3 region has 15 residues. The chain's CDR3 is CASSSGQGDNQPQHF. CDR3 bases: TGTGCCAGCAGTTCGGGACAGGGGGACAATCAGCCCCAGCATTTT.

This clone was seen a few times. The rearrangement joins TRBV28 to TRBJ2-5; maybe TRBD2 (5 bases). The CDR3 totals 12 residues. V was clipped by 6 bases and J by 5 bases, with 10 bases between them. The germline gives CDR1 MDHEN, CDR2 SYDVKM. The CDR3 DNA reads TGTGCCAGCAGCCAGCGGCGGGAGACCCAGTACTTC. It yields the protein CASSQRRETQYF.

The sample holds a few counts of this clone. The rearrangement uses TRBV6-5 and TRBJ2-5; D is unresolved. Per the germline V gene, CDR1 is MNHEY and CDR2 is SVGAGI. The germline V and J ends were trimmed by 0 bases and 6 bases, with 17 bases remaining between them. CDR3 length equals 16 residues. In DNA, the CDR3 is TGTGCCAGCAGTTACTCTGGCCCTCCCGTGGGAAAGACCCAGTACTTC. Translation: CASSYSGPPVGKTQYF.

This clone appeared a few times. The chain has TRBV18 and TRBJ2-7, with unresolved D. Trimming cost V 0 bases and J 2 bases, with 11 bases left between them. CDR1 and CDR2 from the germline V gene are KGHSH and LQKENI. The CDR3 runs to 15 residues. This CDR3 reads CASSPPVTETYEQYF. CDR3 DNA: TGTGCCAGCTCACCACCGGTTACAGAAACCTACGAGCAGTACTTC.

This clone was counted between two and nine times. The chain is built from TRBV29-1 and TRBJ2-5; D is unclear. This CDR3 contains 11 residues. Germline loops: CDR1 SQVTM, CDR2 ANQGSEA. Trimming removed 6 bases at V and 5 bases at J, with 10 bases between. The CDR3 region is CSVLLPETQYF. CDR3 DNA: TGCAGCGTCTTACTCCCGGAGACCCAGTACTTC.

This clone was counted only a few times. The genes are TRBV30 and TRBJ1-5; tentatively, D is TRBD1 (5 bases). Trimming removed 2 bases from V and 5 bases from J, with 16 bases in between. The germline CDR1 and CDR2 sequences are GTSNPN and SVGIG (reference sequence). The CDR3 has 15 residues. The CDR3 sequence: CAWSLRGGVHQPQHF. CDR3 coding DNA: TGTGCCTGGAGTTTGCGGGGAGGGGTCCATCAGCCCCAGCATTTT. The whole variable domain, filled in from reference TRBV30 and TRBJ1-5, reads SQTIHQWPATLVQPVGSPLSLECTVEGTSNPNLYWYRQAAGRGLQLLFYSVGIGQISSEVPQNLSASRPQDRQFILSSKKLLLSDSGFYLCAWSLRGGVHQPQHFGDGTRLSIL.

The chain carries TRBV30 and TRBJ1-4, with D possibly matching TRBD1 (5 bases). Trimming cost V 3 bases and J 7 bases, with 12 bases left between them. Per the germline V gene, CDR1 is GTSNPN and CDR2 is SVGIG (reference sequence). This CDR3 is 13 amino acids long. CDR3 DNA: TGTGCCTGGAGGGGGGGACCGGGTGAAAAACTGTTTTTT. Protein: CAWRGGPGEKLFF.

The genes are TRBV4-1 and TRBJ1-1; D uncertain. V lost 1 base to trimming and J lost 4 bases, with 10 bases between them. This CDR3 is 14 amino acids long. Germline V CDR1 and CDR2: MGHRA, YSYEKL. The CDR3, as DNA: TGCGCCAGCAGCCAAGTGAGCGGGGTCACTGAAGCTTTCTTT. Its translation is CASSQVSGVTEAFF.

The J gene is TRBJ1-1, the V gene TRBV29-1; D not certain. Germline CDR1 reads SQVTM; CDR2 reads ANQGSEA. V lost 3 bases, J lost 7 bases, and 9 bases lay in between. This CDR3 spans 11 amino acids. CDR3 region: CSVEREVEAFF. The CDR3 bases are TGCAGCGTTGAGAGGGAGGTTGAAGCTTTCTTT.

This clone has just a few counts. The V call is TRBV7-2, the J call TRBJ2-3; D uncertain. V was cut by 5 bases and J by 6 bases, with 9 bases left in between. The germline CDR1 and CDR2 sequences are SGHTA and FQGNSA. This CDR3 is built from 12 residues. CDR3 sequence reads: CASSIGLDTQYF. CDR3 nucleotides: TGTGCCAGCAGCATTGGGCTGGATACGCAGTATTTT.

The rearrangement uses TRBV25-1 and TRBJ1-1; D remains unclear. V was trimmed by 1 base and J by 4 bases, leaving 7 bases between them. The germline CDR1 and CDR2 sequences are MGHDK and SYGVNS. The CDR3 consists of 13 residues. The CDR3 DNA sequence: TGTGCCAGCAGTGAATTCGGCCGCACTGAAGCTTTCTTT. This encodes CASSEFGRTEAFF. Full variable domain (outside the CDR3, taken from reference TRBV25-1 and TRBJ1-1): EADIYQTPRYLVIGTGKKITLECSQTMGHDKMYWYQQDPGMELHLIHYSYGVNSTEKGDLSSESTVSRIRTEHFPLTLESARPSHTSQYLCASSEFGRTEAFFGQGTRLTVV.

The chain employs TRBV14 and TRBJ2-4; possibly TRBD1 or TRBD2 for D (7 bases each). The germline gives CDR1 SGHDN, CDR2 FVKESK. The length of the CDR3 is 17 residues. The V gene lost 0 bases and the J gene lost 9 bases, with 21 bases spanning the gap. CDR3 nucleotides: TGTGCCAGCAGCCAAGACAGGGGGGGTAGGCTGATCGGCATTCAGTACTTC. Translating gives CASSQDRGGRLIGIQYF.